These T cell receptor beta chains were read from a single sample in a study of OX40 agonist ivuxolimab in advanced cancers. Using immunoSEQ multiplex PCR, the repertoire was profiled, and TCRdb retains in-frame clones only, with some absent. The sample includes some 14,000 clones, 80% of them seen just once. This sample comprised CD4+ or CD8+ T cells sorted from blood, obtained in a trial of the OX40 agonist ivuxolimab. These receptors were collected from an adult with an advanced solid tumor such as melanoma, head and neck, liver or kidney cancer. The CDR3 runs from the conserved cysteine through the conserved F or W. A D gene is named only where the DNA matches it firmly. Some rows mark clone size as missing; the rest say once, few, many or name a class of expanded clone.

once	NA	TRBV11-2	TRBJ2-7	TGCGCCAGCAGCCAAGAGGGTCTAGGCTCAGGCCCCTACGAGCAGTACTTC	CASSQEGLGSGPYEQYF
NA	NA	TRBV7-8	TRBJ1-2	TGTGCCAGCAGCTTAGGGAGACAGAACATCTCCCCTAACTATGGCTACACCTTC	CASSLGRQNISPNYGYTF
NA	NA	TRBV6-4	TRBJ2-1	TGTGCCAGCAACAGGGGGGGTGAGCAGTTCTTC	CASNRGGEQFF
NA	NA	TRBV7-8	TRBJ1-2	TGTGCCAGCAGCTTAGTGTTCGGTTCTGATAACTATGGCTACACCTTC	CASSLVFGSDNYGYTF
NA	NA	TRBV7-2	TRBJ1-2	TGTGCCAGCAGTCTGATGGGGGCGGCCGGCTACACCTTC	CASSLMGAAGYTF
NA	NA	TRBV27	TRBJ2-2	TGTGCCAGCAGTTTCGTATTGGGGGGTAGCGGGGAGCTGTTTTTT	CASSFVLGGSGELFF
NA	NA	TRBV9	TRBJ1-1	TGTGCCAGCAGCGCCGAGATAGGTAACACTGAAGCTTTCTTT	CASSAEIGNTEAFF
NA	NA	TRBV18	TRBJ1-2	TGTGCCAGCTCGCTCTGGGACGCGCCTCCCCGAATGGGTGGCTACACCTTC	CASSLWDAPPRMGGYTF
NA	NA	TRBV7-2	TRBJ1-4	TGTGCCAGCAGCTTAGCGTGGGGGGAGGAGGATGAAAAACTGTTTTTT	CASSLAWGEEDEKLFF
NA	NA	TRBV9	TRBJ2-3	TGTGCCAGCAGCGTATTGGCAGATACGCAGTATTTT	CASSVLADTQYF
NA	NA	TRBV7-9	TRBJ2-5	TGTGCCAGCAGCTTAGCGGGCTTTCAAGAGACCCAGTACTTC	CASSLAGFQETQYF
NA	TRBD1	TRBV27	TRBJ2-5	TGTGCCAGCAGTTTCAGGGACAGGGTGGAGACCCAGTACTTC	CASSFRDRVETQYF
NA	TRBD2	TRBV7-9	TRBJ2-3	TGTGCCAGCAGCCCCCATGGAAGCGGGGGGAGCACAGATACGCAGTATTTT	CASSPHGSGGSTDTQYF
once	TRBD1	TRBV5-1	TRBJ1-1	TGCGCCAGCAGCTTTGGACAGGGGAAAGTTGAAGCTTTCTTT	CASSFGQGKVEAFF
NA	NA	TRBV27	TRBJ1-2	TGTGCCAGCAGTGCTGACAGACTTAGGGGCTACACCTTC	CASSADRLRGYTF
NA	NA	TRBV4-3	TRBJ1-2	TGCGCCAGCAGCCAAGACGTACTTAGGACGGAGTGGGGCTATGGCTACACCTTC	CASSQDVLRTEWGYGYTF
NA	NA	TRBV6-6	TRBJ1-2	TGTGCCAGCAGTTTGGGGAGGGCCTATGGCTACACCTTC	CASSLGRAYGYTF
NA	NA	TRBV7-9	TRBJ2-5	TGTGCCAGCAGCCCGCTAGGACCGGGACCTCAAGAGACCCAGTACTTC	CASSPLGPGPQETQYF
NA	NA	TRBV5-1	TRBJ2-1	TGCGCCAGCAGCTTGGCCCGGCTGGGGGCGTTGGTTGGTAATGAGCAGTTCTTC	CASSLARLGALVGNEQFF
NA	NA	TRBV27	TRBJ2-7	TGTGCCAGCAGTTTTACAGGTCCCTACGAGCAGTACTTC	CASSFTGPYEQYF
NA	TRBD1	TRBV25-1	TRBJ1-4	TGTGCCAGCAGTGGACCGACAGGGTTGAATGAAAAACTGTTTTTT	CASSGPTGLNEKLFF
NA	TRBD1	TRBV28	TRBJ2-7	TGTGCCAGCAGGGTCTTCCCCGGGACAGGGAAGGACGAGCAGTACTTC	CASRVFPGTGKDEQYF
NA	TRBD1	TRBV11-3	TRBJ2-7	TGTGCCAGCAGCTTAAGAGACAGGGCCAACGAGCAGTACTTC	CASSLRDRANEQYF
NA	NA	TRBV7-8	TRBJ2-3	TGTGCCAGCAGCTCGCACACAGATACGCAGTATTTT	CASSSHTDTQYF
few	NA	TRBV4-1	TRBJ1-2	TGCGCCAGCAGCCAAGATCAAGGCAGTTTTTTAAACTATGGCTACACCTTC	CASSQDQGSFLNYGYTF
NA	TRBD1	TRBV2	TRBJ2-7	TGTGCCAGCACCATGACAGGGGGCTACGAGCAGTACTTC	CASTMTGGYEQYF
NA	TRBD2	TRBV10-2	TRBJ2-1	TGCGCCAGCTCAACGGCGGGGGTTCACAATGAGCAGTTCTTC	CASSTAGVHNEQFF
NA	NA	TRBV4-3	TRBJ2-6	TGCGCCAGCAGCCAAGATGGGCGAGGGGCTGGGGCCAACGTCCTGACTTTC	CASSQDGRGAGANVLTF
NA	NA	TRBV30	TRBJ2-5	TGTGCCTGGAGTTCTTTTGAGACCCAGTACTTC	CAWSSFETQYF
NA	TRBD1	TRBV15	TRBJ2-1	TGTGCCACCGGGACAGGGGGCGCTTGGAATGAGCAGTTCTTC	CATGTGGAWNEQFF
NA	NA	TRBV19	TRBJ2-7	TGTGCCAGTAGTATAGAGTCGAATTTCTACGAGCAGTACTTC	CASSIESNFYEQYF
NA	NA	TRBV7-9	TRBJ2-7	TGTGCCAGCAGCCCCCGCGTCACCTACGAGCAGTACTTC	CASSPRVTYEQYF
NA	NA	TRBV5-1	TRBJ1-5	TGCGCCAGCAGCTTGGTGGACAGCGGAAATCAGCCCCAGCATTTT	CASSLVDSGNQPQHF